The 9 T cell receptor beta chains below were found in one sample sequenced in a study of vaccination effects on CD4 cells after COVID-19. Viral peptide pool expansion of antigen-specific CD4+ T cells preceded sequencing in the ViraFEST assay. At the end of around eleven days of culture, CD4+ T cells were isolated. According to the study, vaccine recipients showed no prior SARS-CoV-2 infection and negative nucleocapsid antibodies. Antigen specificity for these receptors is unknown. Some clones are missing from TCRdb's copy, which holds only in-frame ones; the method was immunoSEQ multiplex PCR. The sample shows about 27,000 clones, roughly 70% of them seen only once. Sample: CD4+ T cells from PBMCs cultured with HCoV-NL63 spike peptides, taken before COVID-19 vaccination. Receptors were obtained from a human donor who received a COVID-19 vaccine.

The chain uses TRBV4-3 and TRBJ1-2; D uncertain. The CDR3 totals 13 residues. The germline V gene has CDR1 LGHNA and CDR2 YSLEER. Trimming removed 0 bases at V and 2 bases at J, with 4 bases between. CDR3 sequence: CASSQDKNYGYTF. CDR3 bases: TGCGCCAGCAGCCAAGACAAAAACTATGGCTACACCTTC.

The sample holds a few counts of this clone. The CDR3 here is CASSQWGTAGANVLTF. The CDR3 DNA reads as TGTGCCAGCAGCCAATGGGGTACGGCTGGGGCCAACGTCCTGACTTTC. V and J are TRBV4-2 and TRBJ2-6; D gene uncertain. The germline V and J ends were trimmed by 2 bases and 2 bases, with 10 bases remaining between them. The CDR3 consists of 16 residues. Germline lookup yields CDR1 LGHNA and CDR2 YNFKEQ.

The chain joins TRBV25-1 to TRBJ2-7, with D unclear. The CDR3 totals 11 residues. Germline values: CDR1 MGHDK, CDR2 SYGVNS. Trimming pared 8 bases from V and 3 bases from J, leaving 8 bases between. CDR3 protein: CASGTGYEQYF. Here the CDR3 DNA reads TGTGCCAGCGGAACTGGCTACGAGCAGTACTTC.

J is TRBJ1-4 and V is TRBV6-5, with 9 bases aligning to TRBD1. V gave up 4 bases and J gave up 11 bases; unmatched junction bases: 2. The germline CDR1 and CDR2 sequences are MNHEY and SVGAGI. This CDR3 region has 12 residues. The CDR3 sequence is CASSWDREKLFF. In DNA, the CDR3 is TGTGCCAGCAGTTGGGACAGGGAGAAACTGTTTTTT.

V and J are TRBV6-6 and TRBJ2-1; TRBD2 aligns across 9 bases. Losses at the gene ends were 7 bases for V and 0 bases for J; bases not matched to a gene: 7. Germline CDR1 reads MNHNY; CDR2 reads SVGAGI (reference sequence). There are 16 residues in the CDR3. As DNA, the CDR3 is TGTGCCAGCAAGGGGCTAGCGGGAAGCTCCTACAATGAGCAGTTCTTC. It is translated as CASKGLAGSSYNEQFF.

The chain uses TRBV5-1 and TRBJ2-7, with 8 bases identical to TRBD2. Germline V CDR1 and CDR2: SGHRS, YFSETQ. This CDR3 has 17 amino acids. The junction had 8 bases not matched to a gene; V was cut back by 0 bases and J by 0 bases. The chain's CDR3 is CASSLVPSGLGSYEQYF. CDR3 DNA: TGCGCCAGCAGCTTGGTACCTAGCGGGCTGGGCTCCTACGAGCAGTACTTC.

The chain carries TRBV29-1 and TRBJ1-6, with D perhaps matching TRBD1 (6 bases). The CDR3 is made up of 13 amino acids. V was clipped by 7 bases and J by 10 bases, with 17 bases between them. CDR1 and CDR2 from the germline V gene are SQVTM and ANQGSEA. CDR3 sequence: CSAGQSVDSPLHF. As DNA, the CDR3 is TGCAGCGCAGGACAGAGCGTGGACTCACCCCTCCACTTT.

This clone came up a few times. The CDR3 nucleotides read TGTGCCAGCAGCTTTAGTACAGGGTCTGTGAACACTGAAGCTTTCTTT. This translates into CASSFSTGSVNTEAFF. The V and J genes are TRBV11-2 and TRBJ1-1; tentatively, D is TRBD1 (6 bases). This CDR3 comprises 16 residues. The germline V and J ends were trimmed by 3 bases and 0 bases, with 14 bases remaining between them. Germline lookup yields CDR1 SGHAT and CDR2 FQNNGV.

The rearrangement uses TRBV7-9 and TRBJ1-6; possibly TRBD1 for D (6 bases). CDR1 and CDR2 (germline): SEHNR, FQNEAQ (reference sequence). Trimming shortened V by 6 bases and J by 5 bases, and 11 bases separated the two germline ends. The CDR3 extends over 14 amino acids. CDR3 DNA sequence: TGTGCCAGCAGAGGGGGACTTAATAATTCACCCCTCCACTTT. As protein: CASRGGLNNSPLHF.